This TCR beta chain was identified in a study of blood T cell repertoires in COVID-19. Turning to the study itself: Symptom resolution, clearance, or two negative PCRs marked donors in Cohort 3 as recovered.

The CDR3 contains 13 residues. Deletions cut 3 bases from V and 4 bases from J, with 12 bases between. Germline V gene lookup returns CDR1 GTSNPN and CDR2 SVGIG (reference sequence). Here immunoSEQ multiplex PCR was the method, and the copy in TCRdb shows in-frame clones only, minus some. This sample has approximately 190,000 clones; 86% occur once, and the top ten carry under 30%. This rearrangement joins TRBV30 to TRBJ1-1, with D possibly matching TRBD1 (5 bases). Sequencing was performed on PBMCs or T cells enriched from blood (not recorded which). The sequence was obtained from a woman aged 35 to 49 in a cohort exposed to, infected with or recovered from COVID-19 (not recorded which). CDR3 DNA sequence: TGTGCCTGGAGGGGGACGGGGGTCACTGAAGCTTTCTTT. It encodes CAWRGTGVTEAFF. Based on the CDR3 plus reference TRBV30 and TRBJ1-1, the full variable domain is SQTIHQWPATLVQPVGSPLSLECTVEGTSNPNLYWYRQAAGRGLQLLFYSVGIGQISSEVPQNLSASRPQDRQFILSSKKLLLSDSGFYLCAWRGTGVTEAFFGQGTRLTVV.